The 16 T cell receptor beta chains reported below all come from one sample, sequenced in a study of radiotherapy plus CTLA-4 blockade in lung cancer. Here immunoSEQ multiplex PCR was the method, and the copy in TCRdb shows in-frame clones only, minus some. The data show about 38,000 clones, with 70% to 85% seen just once and 8.5% to 9% held by the top ten. The specimen was peripheral blood, collected from a patient treated with radiotherapy plus ipilimumab. The receptor set was obtained from a human donor with non-small cell lung cancer who had stable disease on radiotherapy plus ipilimumab.

This chain links TRBV10-1 with TRBJ2-5, with 10 bases identical to TRBD1. The germline gives CDR1 WNHNN, CDR2 SYGVQD (reference sequence). Losses at the gene ends were 2 bases for V and 5 bases for J; bases not matched to a gene: 8. The CDR3 runs to 16 residues. The CDR3 nucleotides are TGCGCCAGCAGTGAGACCCGGGACAGGGGTTTCGAGACCCAGTACTTC. The encoded protein is CASSETRDRGFETQYF.

The chain combines TRBV29-1 with TRBJ2-1; D uncertain. The CDR3 covers 12 residues. CDR1 and CDR2 (germline): SQVTM, ANQGSEA. V gave up 6 bases and J gave up 7 bases, with 13 bases separating them. The CDR3 here is CSVVPASNEQFF. CDR3 DNA: TGCAGCGTAGTTCCGGCCAGTAATGAGCAGTTCTTC.

V gene TRBV6-1 combines with J gene TRBJ2-4, with 7 nucleotides matching TRBD1. After removal of 4 bases from V and 12 bases from J, the junction contained 12 bases not matched to a gene. The germline V gene has CDR1 MNHNS and CDR2 SASEGT. This CDR3 region has 14 residues. The CDR3 DNA is TGTGCCAGCAGTGCAAGACCGTCCCGGGACAGTCAGTACTTC. It specifies CASSARPSRDSQYF.

This clone has just one count. For the CDR3, the DNA is TGTGCCAGCAGTTACGGCGGGGGAGATGGCTACACCTTC. Encoded protein: CASSYGGGDGYTF. This sequence joins TRBV6-5 and TRBJ1-2; TRBD1 is a possible D gene (5 bases). The CDR3 contains 13 residues. CDR1 MNHEY and CDR2 SVGAGI come from the germline V gene. Trimming removed 2 bases from V and 6 bases from J, with 10 bases in between.

J is TRBJ1-1 and V is TRBV6-1; no reliable D call. The CDR3 contains 13 residues. The V and J ends lost 5 bases and 1 base respectively, with 8 bases between them. Germline V CDR1 and CDR2: MNHNS, SASEGT. The CDR3 loop reads CASSFLQNTEAFF. The CDR3 DNA follows: TGTGCCAGCAGTTTTCTCCAGAACACTGAAGCTTTCTTT.

This sequence joins TRBV19 and TRBJ2-5; no firm D call. The V end was cut by 6 bases, the J end by 1 base, with 9 bases between. Germline V gives CDR1 LNHDA, CDR2 SQIVND (reference sequence). The CDR3 has 13 residues. The CDR3 reads CASSKVFQETQYF. The CDR3 DNA follows: TGTGCCAGTAGCAAGGTATTCCAAGAGACCCAGTACTTC.

V and J are TRBV7-2 and TRBJ1-2; D unclear. This CDR3 has 13 residues. Germline loops: CDR1 SGHTA, CDR2 FQGNSA. V gave up 1 base and J gave up 4 bases, with 7 bases separating them. The CDR3 protein is CASSLDEGYGYTF. Written as DNA, the CDR3 is TGTGCCAGCAGCTTAGATGAGGGCTATGGCTACACCTTC.

This chain uses TRBV10-3 with TRBJ1-1, with a weak D call TRBD1 (6 bases). Germline values: CDR1 ENHRY, CDR2 SYGVKD. The V and J ends lost 5 bases and 2 bases respectively, with 9 bases between them. The CDR3 has 13 amino acids. The CDR3 DNA sequence: TGTGCCATCAGTAAACAGGGTAACACTGAAGCTTTCTTT. Amino acids: CAISKQGNTEAFF.

CDR3 DNA: TGTGCCAGCTCACCCACAGGGGTAGCAACAGATACGCAGTATTTT. Amino acids: CASSPTGVATDTQYF. The rearrangement links TRBV18 to TRBJ2-3; 7 positions agree with TRBD1. Trimming removed 3 bases from V and 3 bases from J; junction bases left unmatched: 6. Germline V gives CDR1 KGHSH, CDR2 LQKENI. This CDR3 comprises 15 residues.

In its sample, this clone was seen once. The gene calls are TRBV9 and TRBJ2-5, with TRBD1 as a possible D gene (6 bases). Germline CDR1 SGDLS, CDR2 YYNGEE. The V end was cut by 4 bases, the J end by 2 bases, with 18 bases between. This CDR3 is built from 16 residues. Written as DNA, the CDR3 is TGTGCCAGCAGCCCAATCGCCGGAGGACAGCAAGAGACCCAGTACTTC. Translation gives CASSPIAGGQQETQYF.

The genes are TRBV18 and TRBJ2-1; D tentatively reads TRBD1 or TRBD2 (5 bases each). Looked up from germline, CDR1 is KGHSH and CDR2 is LQKENI. V was pared by 3 bases and J by 9 bases, with 15 bases between. CDR3 size: 14 residues. The CDR3 DNA reads TGTGCCAGCTCACCCTCAACGAGGGGCACTGAGCAGTTCTTC. Its translation: CASSPSTRGTEQFF.

The rearrangement uses TRBV5-1 and TRBJ1-2; D is possibly TRBD1 (6 bases). Germline values: CDR1 SGHRS, CDR2 YFSETQ. The CDR3 contains 15 residues. The V gene lost 7 bases and the J gene lost 6 bases, with 22 bases spanning the gap. This chain's CDR3 is CASRLGTQGRNGYTF. The CDR3 coding sequence is TGCGCCAGCCGTCTAGGGACCCAGGGGAGGAATGGCTACACCTTC.

The chain joins TRBV13 to TRBJ1-5; 7 bases are shared with TRBD1. The CDR3 has 15 amino acids. CDR1 and CDR2 (germline): PRHDT, FYEKMQ (reference sequence). Germline trimming cut 2 bases from V and 2 bases from J; bases unmatched to any gene: 3. In nucleotides, the CDR3 is TGTGCCAGCAGCTTACGCAGGGGGGGCAATCAGCCCCAGCATTTT. It encodes CASSLRRGGNQPQHF. The full variable domain, in which reference TRBV13 and TRBJ1-5 provide the parts outside the CDR3, is AAGVIQSPRHLIKEKRETATLKCYPIPRHDTVYWYQQGPGQDPQFLISFYEKMQSDKGSIPDRFSAQQFSDYHSELNMSSLELGDSALYFCASSLRRGGNQPQHFGDGTRLSIL.

As DNA, the CDR3 is TGTGCCAGCAGTTTATCGTGGACAGGGCGAGACGGCTACACCTTC. Translating it yields CASSLSWTGRDGYTF. The chain couples TRBV27 to TRBJ1-2; 8 bases align to TRBD1. The V gene end was trimmed by 0 bases and the J gene end by 8 bases; junction bases not matched to a gene: 8. The germline CDR1 and CDR2 sequences are MNHEY and SMNVEV (reference sequence). The CDR3 sequence is 15 residues long.

This sequence joins TRBV5-1 and TRBJ2-3; 10 nucleotides match TRBD1. Looked up from germline, CDR1 is SGHRS and CDR2 is YFSETQ. The CDR3 is 14 residues long. Trimming took 7 bases from V and 3 from J; bases not matched to a gene: 5. CDR3 sequence reads: CASGGTGETDTQYF. The CDR3 region has the DNA TGCGCCAGCGGCGGGACAGGGGAAACAGATACGCAGTATTTT.

The chain combines TRBV10-3 with TRBJ2-1; possibly TRBD1 for D (6 bases). Trimming removed 10 bases from V and 2 bases from J, with 18 bases in between. In germline, CDR1 is ENHRY, CDR2 SYGVKD. The CDR3 runs 15 residues. The CDR3 DNA sequence: TGTGCCACCCTACAGGGATATCAAGCCTACAATGAGCAGTTCTTC. Translation gives CATLQGYQAYNEQFF.